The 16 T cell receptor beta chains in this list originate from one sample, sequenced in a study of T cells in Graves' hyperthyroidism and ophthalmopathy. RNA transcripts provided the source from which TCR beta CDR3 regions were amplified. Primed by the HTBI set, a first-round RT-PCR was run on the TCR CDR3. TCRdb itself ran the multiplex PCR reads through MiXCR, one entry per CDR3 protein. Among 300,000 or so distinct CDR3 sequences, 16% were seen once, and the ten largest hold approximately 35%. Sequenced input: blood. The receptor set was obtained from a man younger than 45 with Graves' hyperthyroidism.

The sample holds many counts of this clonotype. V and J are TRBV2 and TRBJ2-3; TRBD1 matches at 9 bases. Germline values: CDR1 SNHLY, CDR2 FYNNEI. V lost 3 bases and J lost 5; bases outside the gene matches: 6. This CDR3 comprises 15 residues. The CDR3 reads CASSDPGTGRDTQYF. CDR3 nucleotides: TGTGCCAGCAGTGACCCCGGGACAGGGAGAGATACGCAGTATTTT.

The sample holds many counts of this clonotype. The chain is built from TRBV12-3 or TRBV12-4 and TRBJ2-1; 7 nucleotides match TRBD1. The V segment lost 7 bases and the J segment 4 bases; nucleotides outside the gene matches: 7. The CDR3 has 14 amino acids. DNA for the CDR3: TGTGCCAGCACCCGAGGGGGCGGGTACAATGAGCAGTTCTTC. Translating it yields CASTRGGGYNEQFF.

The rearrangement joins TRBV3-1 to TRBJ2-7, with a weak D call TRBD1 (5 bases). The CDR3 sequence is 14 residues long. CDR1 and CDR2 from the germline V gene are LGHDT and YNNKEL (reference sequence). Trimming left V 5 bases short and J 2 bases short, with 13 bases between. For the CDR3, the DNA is TGTGCCAGCAGCGTAGCCGCAGGGCCCTACGAGCAGTACTTC. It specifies CASSVAAGPYEQYF.

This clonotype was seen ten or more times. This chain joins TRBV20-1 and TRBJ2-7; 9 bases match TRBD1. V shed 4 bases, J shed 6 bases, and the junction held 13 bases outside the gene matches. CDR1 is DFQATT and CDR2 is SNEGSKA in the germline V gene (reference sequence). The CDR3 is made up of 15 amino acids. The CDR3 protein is CSAIPPTGGASEQYF. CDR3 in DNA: TGCAGTGCTATCCCCCCTACAGGGGGCGCGTCCGAGCAGTACTTC.

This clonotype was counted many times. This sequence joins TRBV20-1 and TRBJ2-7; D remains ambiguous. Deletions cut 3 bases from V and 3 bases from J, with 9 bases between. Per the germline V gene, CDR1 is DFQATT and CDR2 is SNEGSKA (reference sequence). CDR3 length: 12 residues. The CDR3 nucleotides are TGCAGTGCTAGTCCTGGGGTCTACGAGCAGTACTTC. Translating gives CSASPGVYEQYF.

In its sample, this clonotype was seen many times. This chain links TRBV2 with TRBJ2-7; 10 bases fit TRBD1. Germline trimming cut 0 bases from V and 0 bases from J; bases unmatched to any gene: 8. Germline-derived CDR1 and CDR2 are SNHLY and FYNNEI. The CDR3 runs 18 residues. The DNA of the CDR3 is TGTGCCAGCAGTGAAGCGCTTCGAGGGACAGGGGACTCCTACGAGCAGTACTTC. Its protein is CASSEALRGTGDSYEQYF.

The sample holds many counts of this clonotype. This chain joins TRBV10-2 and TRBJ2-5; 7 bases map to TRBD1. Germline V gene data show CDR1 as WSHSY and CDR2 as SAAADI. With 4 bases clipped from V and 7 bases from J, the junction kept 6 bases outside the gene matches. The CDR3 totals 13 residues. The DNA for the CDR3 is TGCGCCAGCAGTGGACAGGGCCTAGGGACCCAGTACTTC. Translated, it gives CASSGQGLGTQYF.

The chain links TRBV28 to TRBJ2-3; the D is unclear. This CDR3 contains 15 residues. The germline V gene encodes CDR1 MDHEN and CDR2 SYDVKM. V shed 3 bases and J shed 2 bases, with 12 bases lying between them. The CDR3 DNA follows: TGTGCCAGCAGTTTCGGGCTAGTGATCACAGATACGCAGTATTTT. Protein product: CASSFGLVITDTQYF. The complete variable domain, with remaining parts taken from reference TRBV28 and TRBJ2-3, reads DVKVTQSSRYLVKRTGEKVFLECVQDMDHENMFWYRQDPGLGLRLIYFSYDVKMKEKGDIPEGYSVSREKKERFSLILESASTNQTSMYLCASSFGLVITDTQYFGPGTRLTVL.

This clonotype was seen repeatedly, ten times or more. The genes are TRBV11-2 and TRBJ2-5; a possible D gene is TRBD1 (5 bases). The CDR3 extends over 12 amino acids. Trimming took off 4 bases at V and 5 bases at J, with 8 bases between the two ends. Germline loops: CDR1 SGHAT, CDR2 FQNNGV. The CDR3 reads CASSSPGETQYF. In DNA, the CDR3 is TGTGCCAGCAGCTCTCCAGGGGAGACCCAGTACTTC.

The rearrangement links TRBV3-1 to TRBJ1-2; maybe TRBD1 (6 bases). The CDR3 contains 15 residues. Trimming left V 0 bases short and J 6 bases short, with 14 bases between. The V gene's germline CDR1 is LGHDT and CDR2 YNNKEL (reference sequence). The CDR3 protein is CASSQEGAHRDGYTF. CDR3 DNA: TGTGCCAGCAGCCAAGAGGGAGCTCACAGGGATGGCTACACCTTC.

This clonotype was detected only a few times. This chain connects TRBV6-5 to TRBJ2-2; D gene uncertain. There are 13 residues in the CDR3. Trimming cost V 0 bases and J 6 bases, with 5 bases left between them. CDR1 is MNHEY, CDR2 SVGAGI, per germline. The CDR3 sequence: CASSYSESGELFF. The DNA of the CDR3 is TGTGCCAGCAGTTACTCAGAATCCGGGGAGCTGTTTTTT.

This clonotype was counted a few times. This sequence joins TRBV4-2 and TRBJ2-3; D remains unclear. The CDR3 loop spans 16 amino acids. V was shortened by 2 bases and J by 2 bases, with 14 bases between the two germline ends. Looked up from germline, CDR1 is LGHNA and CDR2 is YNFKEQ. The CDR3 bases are TGTGCCAGCAGCCAATCTCCGACTGGCGCCACAGATACGCAGTATTTT. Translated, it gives CASSQSPTGATDTQYF.

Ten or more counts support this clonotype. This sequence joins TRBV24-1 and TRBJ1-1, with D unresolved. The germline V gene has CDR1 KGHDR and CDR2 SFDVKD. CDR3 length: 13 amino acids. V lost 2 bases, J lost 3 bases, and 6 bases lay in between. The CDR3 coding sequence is TGTGCCACCAGTGATTGGACGGACACTGAAGCTTTCTTT. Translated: CATSDWTDTEAFF.

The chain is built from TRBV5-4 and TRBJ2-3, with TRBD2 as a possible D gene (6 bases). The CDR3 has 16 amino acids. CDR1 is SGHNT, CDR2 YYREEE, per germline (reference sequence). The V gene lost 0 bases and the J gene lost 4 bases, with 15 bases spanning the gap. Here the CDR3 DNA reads TGTGCCAGCAGCTTGGCGGACTTCGGAGGGGCAGATACGCAGTATTTT. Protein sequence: CASSLADFGGADTQYF.

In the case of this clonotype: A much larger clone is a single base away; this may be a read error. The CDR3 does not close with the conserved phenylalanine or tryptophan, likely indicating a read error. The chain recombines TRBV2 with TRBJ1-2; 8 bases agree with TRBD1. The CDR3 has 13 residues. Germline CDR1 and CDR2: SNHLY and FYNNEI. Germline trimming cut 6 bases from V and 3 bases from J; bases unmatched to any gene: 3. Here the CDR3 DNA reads TGTGCCAGCAGACAGGGGGTTGACTATGGCTACACCTCC. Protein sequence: CASRQGVDYGYTS.

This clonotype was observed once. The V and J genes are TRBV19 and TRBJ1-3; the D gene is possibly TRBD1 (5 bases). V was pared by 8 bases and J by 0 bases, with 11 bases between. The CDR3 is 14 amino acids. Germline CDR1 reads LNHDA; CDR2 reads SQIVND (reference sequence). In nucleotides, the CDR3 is TGTGCCAGTGGGAGGGGAGACTCTGGAAACACCATATATTTT. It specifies CASGRGDSGNTIYF. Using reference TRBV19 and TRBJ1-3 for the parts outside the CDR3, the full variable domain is DGGITQSPKYLFRKEGQNVTLSCEQNLNHDAMYWYRQDPGQGLRLIYYSQIVNDFQKGDIAEGYSVSREKKESFPLTVTSAQKNPTAFYLCASGRGDSGNTIYFGEGSWLTVV.